This T cell receptor beta chain was profiled in a study of blood T cells in healthy people across ages. Overall study context: Per two T cells, about one barcoded beta molecule was captured through template switching. Notes on the study in general: Estimates of diversity drawn from one million T cells were considered underestimates.

CDR1 MDHEN and CDR2 SYDVKM come from the germline V gene. CDR3 length equals 15 residues. Losses at the gene ends were 5 bases for V and 7 bases for J; bases not matched to a gene: 9. This clonotype was recorded a few times. Its cognate antigen is unknown. Primers used in a second PCR of roughly 7 to 12 cycles were a sample-barcoded 5' primer and a J-beta primer mix. TCRdb called the 5' RACE reads again in MiXCR, with one record for every CDR3 protein. The sample holds 1.6 million or so distinct CDR3 sequences; roughly 32% are singletons and the top ten take about 10%. The sequence came from a woman between 25 and 40 years old in good health. V usage is TRBV28 and J usage is TRBJ1-4, with TRBD1 identical over 8 bases. Specimen: blood. The CDR3 DNA reads TGTGCCAGCAGTGCCGCGACAGGGGAGGGTGAAAAACTGTTTTTT. Translated, it gives CASSAATGEGEKLFF.